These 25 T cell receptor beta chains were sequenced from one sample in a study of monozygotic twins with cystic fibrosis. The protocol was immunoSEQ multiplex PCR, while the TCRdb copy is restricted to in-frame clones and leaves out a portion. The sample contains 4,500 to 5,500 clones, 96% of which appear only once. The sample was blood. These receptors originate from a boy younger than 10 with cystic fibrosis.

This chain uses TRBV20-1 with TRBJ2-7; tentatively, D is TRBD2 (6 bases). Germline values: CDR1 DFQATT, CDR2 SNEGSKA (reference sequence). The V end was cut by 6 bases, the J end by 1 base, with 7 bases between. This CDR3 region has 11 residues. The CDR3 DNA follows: TGCAGTGCCGGGGGTTCCTACGAGCAGTACTTC. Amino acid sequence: CSAGGSYEQYF.

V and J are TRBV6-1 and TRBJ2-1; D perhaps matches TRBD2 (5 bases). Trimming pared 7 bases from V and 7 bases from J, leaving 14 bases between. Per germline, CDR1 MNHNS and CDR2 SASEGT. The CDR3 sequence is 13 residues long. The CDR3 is CASNVAILNEQFF. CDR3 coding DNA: TGTGCCAGCAACGTAGCGATTCTTAATGAGCAGTTCTTC.

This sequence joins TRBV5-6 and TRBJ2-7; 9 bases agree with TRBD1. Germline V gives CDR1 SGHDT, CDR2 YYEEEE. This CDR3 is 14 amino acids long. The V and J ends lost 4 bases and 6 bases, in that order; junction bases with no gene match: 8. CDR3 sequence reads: CASSPGTGLSEQYF. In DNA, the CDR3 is TGTGCCAGCAGCCCTGGGACAGGGCTATCCGAGCAGTACTTC.

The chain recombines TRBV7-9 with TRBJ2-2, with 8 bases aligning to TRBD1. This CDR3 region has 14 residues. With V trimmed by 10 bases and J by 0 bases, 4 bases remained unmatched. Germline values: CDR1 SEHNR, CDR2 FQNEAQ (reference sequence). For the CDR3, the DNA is TGTGCCAACTCGGACAGGGCGAACACCGGGGAGCTGTTTTTT. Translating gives CANSDRANTGELFF.

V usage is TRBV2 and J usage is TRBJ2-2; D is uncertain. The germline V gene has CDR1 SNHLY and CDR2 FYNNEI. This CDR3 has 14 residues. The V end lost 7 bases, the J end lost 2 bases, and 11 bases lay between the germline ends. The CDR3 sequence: CASTRTRNTGELFF. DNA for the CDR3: TGTGCCAGCACTAGGACGCGAAACACCGGGGAGCTGTTTTTT.

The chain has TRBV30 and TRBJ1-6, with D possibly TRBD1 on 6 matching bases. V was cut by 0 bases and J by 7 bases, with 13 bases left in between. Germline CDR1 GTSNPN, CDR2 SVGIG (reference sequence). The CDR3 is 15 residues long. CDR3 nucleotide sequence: TGTGCCTGGAGTGTAGGGGGAACCTCAAATTCACCCCTCCACTTT. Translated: CAWSVGGTSNSPLHF.

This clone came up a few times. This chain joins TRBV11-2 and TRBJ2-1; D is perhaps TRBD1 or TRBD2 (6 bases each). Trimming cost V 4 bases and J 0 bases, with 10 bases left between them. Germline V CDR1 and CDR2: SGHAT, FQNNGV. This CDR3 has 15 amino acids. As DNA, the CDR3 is TGTGCCAGCAGCTCAAGGGGGGACTCCTACAATGAGCAGTTCTTC. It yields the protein CASSSRGDSYNEQFF.

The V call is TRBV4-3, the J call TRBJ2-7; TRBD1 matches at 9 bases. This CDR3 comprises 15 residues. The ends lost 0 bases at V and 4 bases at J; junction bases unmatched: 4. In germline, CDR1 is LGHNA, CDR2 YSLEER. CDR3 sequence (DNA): TGCGCCAGCAGCCAAGACGTACAGGGGGCGTACGAGCAGTACTTC. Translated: CASSQDVQGAYEQYF.

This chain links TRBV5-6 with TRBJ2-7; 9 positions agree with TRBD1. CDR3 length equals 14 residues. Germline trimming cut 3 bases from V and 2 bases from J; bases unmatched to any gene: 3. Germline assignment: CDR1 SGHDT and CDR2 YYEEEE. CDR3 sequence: CASSWGQGPYEQYF. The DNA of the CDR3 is TGTGCCAGCAGCTGGGGACAGGGACCCTACGAGCAGTACTTC.

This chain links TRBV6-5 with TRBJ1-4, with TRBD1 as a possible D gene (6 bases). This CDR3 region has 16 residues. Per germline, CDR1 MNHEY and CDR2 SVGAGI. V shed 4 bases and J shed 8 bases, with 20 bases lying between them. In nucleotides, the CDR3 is TGTGCCAGCAGTTCCAACGGAAACGGACAGTGGGAAAAACTGTTTTTT. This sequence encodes CASSSNGNGQWEKLFF.

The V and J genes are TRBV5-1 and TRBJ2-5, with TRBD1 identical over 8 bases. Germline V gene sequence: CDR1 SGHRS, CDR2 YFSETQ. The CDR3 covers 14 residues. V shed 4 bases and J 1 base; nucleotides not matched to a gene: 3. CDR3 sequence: CASSAGTGQETQYF. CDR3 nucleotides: TGCGCCAGCAGCGCCGGGACAGGCCAAGAGACCCAGTACTTC.

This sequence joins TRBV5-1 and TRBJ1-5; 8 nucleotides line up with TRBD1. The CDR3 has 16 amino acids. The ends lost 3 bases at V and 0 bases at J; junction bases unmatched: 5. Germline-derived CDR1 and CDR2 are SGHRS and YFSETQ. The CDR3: CASSWTGPHSNQPQHF. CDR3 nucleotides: TGCGCCAGCAGCTGGACAGGGCCCCATAGCAATCAGCCCCAGCATTTT.

The chain's CDR3 is CAWSSQAGEKLFF. CDR3 in DNA: TGTGCCTGGAGTAGCCAGGCAGGCGAAAAACTGTTTTTT. The chain combines TRBV30 with TRBJ1-4; D is uncertain. The CDR3 sequence is 13 residues long. V lost 2 bases, J lost 8 bases, and 12 bases lay in between. Germline CDR1 and CDR2: GTSNPN and SVGIG (reference sequence).

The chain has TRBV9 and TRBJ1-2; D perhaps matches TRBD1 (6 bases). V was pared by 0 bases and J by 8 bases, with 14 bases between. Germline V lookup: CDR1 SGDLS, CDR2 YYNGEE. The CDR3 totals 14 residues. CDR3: CASSVGRRGDGYTF. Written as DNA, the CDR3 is TGTGCCAGCAGCGTAGGCCGCAGGGGAGACGGCTACACCTTC.

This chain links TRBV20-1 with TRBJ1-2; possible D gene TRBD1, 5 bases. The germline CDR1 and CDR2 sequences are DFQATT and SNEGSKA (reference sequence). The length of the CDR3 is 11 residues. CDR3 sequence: CRFRAPYGYTF. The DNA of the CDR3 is TGCAGGTTCAGGGCCCCTTATGGCTACACCTTC.

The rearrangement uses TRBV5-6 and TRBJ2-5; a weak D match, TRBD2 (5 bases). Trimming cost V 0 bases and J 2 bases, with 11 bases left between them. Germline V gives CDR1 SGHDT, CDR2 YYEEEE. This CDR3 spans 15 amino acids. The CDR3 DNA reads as TGTGCCAGCAGCTTGGTCGGAGGTCTACAAGAGACCCAGTACTTC. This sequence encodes CASSLVGGLQETQYF.

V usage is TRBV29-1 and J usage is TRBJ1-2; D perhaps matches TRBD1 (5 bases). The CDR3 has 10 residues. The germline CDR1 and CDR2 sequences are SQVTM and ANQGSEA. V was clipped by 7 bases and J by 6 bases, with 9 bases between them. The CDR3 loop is CSGGVDGYTF. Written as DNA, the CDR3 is TGCAGCGGGGGGGTTGATGGCTACACCTTC.

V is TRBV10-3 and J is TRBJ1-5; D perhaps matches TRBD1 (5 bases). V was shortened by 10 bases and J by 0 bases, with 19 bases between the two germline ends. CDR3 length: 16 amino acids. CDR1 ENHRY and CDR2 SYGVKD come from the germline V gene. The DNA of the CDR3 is TGTGCCACACAACAAAAGGCAGGGAGTAGCAATCAGCCCCAGCATTTT. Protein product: CATQQKAGSSNQPQHF.

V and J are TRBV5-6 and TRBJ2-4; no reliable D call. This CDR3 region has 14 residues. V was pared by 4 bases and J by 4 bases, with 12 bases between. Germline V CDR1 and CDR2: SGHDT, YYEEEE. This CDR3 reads CASSLRAKKNIQYF. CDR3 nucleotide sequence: TGTGCCAGCAGCCTGAGAGCAAAAAAAAACATTCAGTACTTC.

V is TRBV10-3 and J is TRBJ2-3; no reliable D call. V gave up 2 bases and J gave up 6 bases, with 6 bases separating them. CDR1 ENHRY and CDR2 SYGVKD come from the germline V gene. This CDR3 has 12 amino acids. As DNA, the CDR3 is TGTGCCATCAGTGAGATCGGGGATACGCAGTATTTT. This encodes CAISEIGDTQYF.

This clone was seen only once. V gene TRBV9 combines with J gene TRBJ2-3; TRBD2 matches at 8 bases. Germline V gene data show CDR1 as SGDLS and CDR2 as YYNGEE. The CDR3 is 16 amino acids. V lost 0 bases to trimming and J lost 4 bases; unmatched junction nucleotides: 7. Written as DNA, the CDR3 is TGTGCCAGCAGCGTAGGGCCAGCGGGGGTGGCAGATACGCAGTATTTT. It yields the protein CASSVGPAGVADTQYF.

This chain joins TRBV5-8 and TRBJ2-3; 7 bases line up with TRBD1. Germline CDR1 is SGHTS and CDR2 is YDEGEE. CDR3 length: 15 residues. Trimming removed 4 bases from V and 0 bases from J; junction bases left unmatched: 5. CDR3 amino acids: CASSTGQPSTDTQYF. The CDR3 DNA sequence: TGTGCCAGCAGCACGGGACAGCCGAGCACAGATACGCAGTATTTT.

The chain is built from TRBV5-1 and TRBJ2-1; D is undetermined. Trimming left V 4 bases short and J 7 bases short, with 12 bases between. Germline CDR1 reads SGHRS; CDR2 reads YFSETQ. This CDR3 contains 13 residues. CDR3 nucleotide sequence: TGCGCCAGCAGCCCCGGAGCTGGGAATGAGCAGTTCTTC. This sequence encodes CASSPGAGNEQFF.

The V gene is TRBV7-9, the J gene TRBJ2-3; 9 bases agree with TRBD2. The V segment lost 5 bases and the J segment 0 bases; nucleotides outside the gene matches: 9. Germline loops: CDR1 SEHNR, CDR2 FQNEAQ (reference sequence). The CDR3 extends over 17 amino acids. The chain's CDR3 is CASSPRGAGGSTDTQYF. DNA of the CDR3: TGTGCCAGCAGCCCAAGAGGAGCGGGGGGCAGCACAGATACGCAGTATTTT.

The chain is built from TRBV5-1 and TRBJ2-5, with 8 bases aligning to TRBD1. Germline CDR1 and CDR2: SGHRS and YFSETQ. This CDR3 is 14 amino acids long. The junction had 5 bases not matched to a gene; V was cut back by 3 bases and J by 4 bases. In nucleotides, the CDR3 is TGCGCCAGCAGCTCTGACAGGGGCCTAGAGACCCAGTACTTC. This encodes CASSSDRGLETQYF.